The sequence of this T cell receptor (beta chain) was determined in a study of blood T cell repertoires in COVID-19. Study overall: From T cells, B-cell-depleted T cells, or PBMCs came the material, which was cDNA or gDNA.

The ends were cut back, 2 bases at V and 1 base at J, with 11 bases in the middle. In germline, CDR1 is MNHEY, CDR2 SVGAGI. This CDR3 has 15 amino acids. As originally analysed: Amplification from reference gene primers served as the basis for estimated nucleated cell counts. Profiled with immunoSEQ multiplex PCR; TCRdb holds only in-frame clones, not every one. V and J calls and clone size are copied from that table; D and trimming were computed from the DNA. Found here are 300,000 or so clones, around nine tenths of them singletons; the top ten hold 1% to 1.5%. This clone turned up a few times. The rearrangement joins TRBV6-5 to TRBJ1-1; D gene uncertain. This TCR came from a man in his 70s with acute or convalescent COVID-19. Source material: peripheral blood. The CDR3 protein is CASSYVGRGNTEAFF. CDR3 DNA sequence: TGTGCCAGCAGTTACGTAGGACGGGGGAACACTGAAGCTTTCTTT.